A selection of T cell receptor beta chains follows, all from one sample in a study of vaccination and CD4 T cells after COVID-19. Their specific antigens are unknown. TCRdb passed the PCR reads through MiXCR, listing each CDR3 protein once. This sample has fewer than 7,500 distinct CDR3 sequences, with about 59% found just once. Sequenced input: CD4+ T cells from blood, cultured in vitro. The receptor set was obtained from a human donor who had recovered from COVID-19. Each CDR3 is given without its conserved first and last residue.

J | V | CDR3
TRBJ1-1 | TRBV7-3 | ASSLSGMRDEAF
TRBJ2-5 | TRBV20-1 | SARASGYQETQY
TRBJ2-3 | TRBV5-4 | ASSPRTSGGASADTQY
TRBJ2-5 | TRBV20-1 | SAAPGGTRTQY
TRBJ1-2 | TRBV28 | ASSLPGQVAGYT
TRBJ2-7 | TRBV2 | ASRTVTGLYEQY
TRBJ1-5 | TRBV11-2 | ASSPGTLSNQPQH
TRBJ1-1 | TRBV28 | ASRKGTEAF
TRBJ2-3 | TRBV19 | ASSSFSGSADTQY
TRBJ1-2 | TRBV20-1 | SASGQTYGYT
TRBJ1-2 | TRBV20-1 | SAPPGGAGNYGYT
TRBJ2-2 | TRBV7-2 | ASSLLRGTNTGELF
TRBJ2-5 | TRBV7-7 | ASSPTGLAETQY
TRBJ1-1 | TRBV7-2 | ASSLHRGSEAF
TRBJ2-3 | TRBV10-3 | AISDEVRGTDTQY
TRBJ2-5 | TRBV11-3 | ASSLAGSLGAQY
TRBJ2-5 | TRBV27 | ASSSPLRGHGTQY
TRBJ1-2 | TRBV6-1 | ASTPGTGLNYGYT
TRBJ1-3 | TRBV20-1 | SAQGLAGNTIY
TRBJ2-5 | TRBV6-1 | ASSSASLAVETQY
TRBJ2-3 | TRBV2 | ASRQAGGSTDTQY
TRBJ2-5 | TRBV7-9 | ASSLTSGGLETQY
TRBJ2-2 | TRBV2 | ASSVNGNTGELF
TRBJ2-3 | TRBV12-3/TRBV12-4 | ASTSFGTDTQY
TRBJ2-2 | TRBV20-1 | SASLADNTGELF
TRBJ1-2 | TRBV7-9 | ASSLTGGTPLYGYT
TRBJ2-7 | TRBV6-5 | ASSSLSPYEQY
TRBJ1-2 | TRBV9 | ASEAQVNGYT
TRBJ2-7 | TRBV27 | ASSIWGGRYEQY
TRBJ1-1 | TRBV6-1 | ASRDRGIPMNTEAF
TRBJ2-3 | TRBV20-1 | SANAAGVTDTQY